This entry lists 28 T cell receptor beta chains sequenced from one sample in a study of shared clonotypes between healthy human individuals. TCRdb's copy holds only in-frame clones and misses some; the assay was immunoSEQ multiplex PCR. The table records approximately 500,000 clones, roughly 80% of them present only once. Material: PBMCs. The receptors come from a middle-aged woman in good health. Some clones in this sample may be carry-over from other donors' samples.

The chain joins TRBV5-1 to TRBJ2-2; 12 bases agree with TRBD2. After removal of 6 bases from V and 7 bases from J, the junction contained 7 bases not matched to a gene. The CDR3 contains 15 residues. Germline loops: CDR1 SGHRS, CDR2 YFSETQ. CDR3 DNA sequence: TGCGCCAGCAAGACTAGCGGGAGATCGGTCGGGGAGCTGTTTTTT. Translating it yields CASKTSGRSVGELFF. Based on the CDR3 plus reference TRBV5-1 and TRBJ2-2, the full variable domain is KAGVTQTPRYLIKTRGQQVTLSCSPISGHRSVSWYQQTPGQGLQFLFEYFSETQRNKGNFPGRFSGRQFSNSRSEMNVSTLELGDSALYLCASKTSGRSVGELFFGEGSRLTVL.

V and J are TRBV10-3 and TRBJ2-1; weak D call: TRBD2 (6 bases). CDR3 size: 15 residues. Looked up from germline, CDR1 is ENHRY and CDR2 is SYGVKD. The V and J ends lost 4 bases and 7 bases respectively, with 17 bases between them. CDR3 coding DNA: TGTGCCATCAGTGTTAGGCCTAGCGAGGGGAATGAGCAGTTCTTC. This sequence encodes CAISVRPSEGNEQFF.

The chain recombines TRBV5-1 with TRBJ2-7; D is possibly TRBD1 (5 bases). Germline V lookup: CDR1 SGHRS, CDR2 YFSETQ. V shed 4 bases and J shed 0 bases, with 14 bases lying between them. This CDR3 has 15 residues. In DNA, the CDR3 is TGCGCCAGCAGCGTCCTGGGGCTGAGCTCCTACGAGCAGTACTTC. Encoded protein: CASSVLGLSSYEQYF.

The V gene is TRBV28, the J gene TRBJ1-4; TRBD1 matches 7 bases. CDR3 length: 14 amino acids. CDR1 is MDHEN, CDR2 SYDVKM, per germline. V trimming: 4 bases; J trimming: 8 bases; junction bases outside the gene matches: 7. In DNA, the CDR3 is TGTGCCAGCAGTTCCACAGGGGTGAGAGAAAAACTGTTTTTT. Translating it yields CASSSTGVREKLFF.

In this sample, this clone turned up a few times. The CDR3 spells CASSPMDREVGNTIYF. CDR3 DNA sequence: TGTGCCAGCAGTCCCATGGACAGGGAGGTAGGAAACACCATATATTTT. The V call is TRBV28, the J call TRBJ1-3, with 8 bases lining up with TRBD1. CDR1 is MDHEN, CDR2 SYDVKM, per germline. The CDR3 has 16 amino acids. The V gene end was trimmed by 5 bases and the J gene end by 4 bases; junction bases not matched to a gene: 10.

The chain employs TRBV6-1 and TRBJ2-1, with TRBD2 matching 7 bases. The germline V gene encodes CDR1 MNHNS and CDR2 SASEGT. With 0 bases clipped from V and 3 bases from J, the junction kept 5 bases outside the gene matches. This CDR3 comprises 16 residues. The CDR3 spells CASSEARAGLYNEQFF. CDR3 bases: TGTGCCAGCAGTGAAGCGCGAGCGGGACTCTACAATGAGCAGTTCTTC.

In DNA form, the CDR3 reads TGTGCCAGCGAGGCCACCGGGACACCGACCTACGAGCAGTACTTC. This encodes CASEATGTPTYEQYF. The chain is built from TRBV6-5 and TRBJ2-7; maybe TRBD1 (6 bases). The germline V and J ends were trimmed by 8 bases and 2 bases, with 19 bases remaining between them. This CDR3 is 15 amino acids long. CDR1 and CDR2 (germline): MNHEY, SVGAGI.

For the CDR3, the DNA is TGCGCCAGCAGCCTGCTTAGCGGGAGTCTCAACGAGCAGTACTTC. Its protein is CASSLLSGSLNEQYF. The rearrangement links TRBV5-1 to TRBJ2-7, with 9 bases lining up with TRBD2. The germline V gene has CDR1 SGHRS and CDR2 YFSETQ. This CDR3 region has 15 residues. Trimming removed 4 bases from V and 5 bases from J; junction bases left unmatched: 10.

This rearrangement joins TRBV28 to TRBJ1-1; D gene ambiguous. The CDR3 contains 12 residues. Germline lookup yields CDR1 MDHEN and CDR2 SYDVKM. V dropped 7 bases and J dropped 3 bases, with 9 bases sitting between them. CDR3 in DNA: TGTGCCAGCAAATCGACCGACACTGAAGCTTTCTTT. Its translation is CASKSTDTEAFF.

The V call is TRBV7-8, the J call TRBJ2-7; 8 bases align to TRBD1. The CDR3 has 15 amino acids. With 3 bases clipped from V and 4 bases from J, the junction kept 8 bases outside the gene matches. Germline CDR1 is SGHVS and CDR2 is FQNEAQ. CDR3 sequence (DNA): TGTGCCAGCAGCTTCGGACAGGGTGGGGGGTACGAGCAGTACTTC. Translating gives CASSFGQGGGYEQYF.

This clone was seen only once. This sequence joins TRBV4-3 and TRBJ2-1; D unclear. The germline V gene encodes CDR1 LGHNA and CDR2 YSLEER. V lost 4 bases to trimming and J lost 4 bases, with 8 bases between them. The length of the CDR3 is 13 residues. The CDR3 protein is CASSPDTYNEQFF. The CDR3 DNA reads as TGCGCCAGCAGCCCCGACACATACAATGAGCAGTTCTTC.

Concerning this clone itself: Within the sample, other DNA sequences also encode this same CDR3. The chain combines TRBV29-1 with TRBJ2-5, with D possibly being TRBD1 (6 bases). The CDR3 consists of 12 residues. Germline lookup yields CDR1 SQVTM and CDR2 ANQGSEA. V gave up 7 bases and J gave up 2 bases, with 11 bases separating them. This CDR3 reads CSAGTQQETQYF. The CDR3 region has the DNA TGCAGCGCCGGGACACAACAAGAGACCCAGTACTTC.

This chain uses TRBV27 with TRBJ2-5; 9 bases line up with TRBD2. Germline V gene data show CDR1 as MNHEY and CDR2 as SMNVEV (reference sequence). The junction had 15 bases not matched to a gene; V was cut back by 6 bases and J by 7 bases. The CDR3 runs to 16 residues. The CDR3 coding sequence is TGTGCCAGCAGCCCGGGACTAGCCCCCCCCAGGGGGACCCAGTACTTC. Protein product: CASSPGLAPPRGTQYF.

This clone was observed a single time. J is TRBJ1-6 and V is TRBV29-1; tentatively, D is TRBD1 (6 bases). The CDR3 loop spans 13 amino acids. CDR1 and CDR2 from the germline V gene are SQVTM and ANQGSEA. V was clipped by 4 bases and J by 5 bases, with 9 bases between them. The CDR3 DNA reads TGCAGCGTTGCGCAGGGGAATAATTCACCCCTCCACTTT. Encoded protein: CSVAQGNNSPLHF.

This clone occurred a few times. The V and J genes are TRBV10-3 and TRBJ1-3; D is unresolved. Germline CDR1 reads ENHRY; CDR2 reads SYGVKD. V gave up 0 bases and J gave up 4 bases, with 13 bases separating them. This CDR3 spans 16 amino acids. CDR3 loop: CAISESPFSQGNTIYF. DNA of the CDR3: TGTGCCATCAGTGAGTCTCCGTTCAGCCAAGGAAACACCATATATTTT.

The V call is TRBV28, the J call TRBJ2-7; 7 nucleotides match TRBD2. The CDR3 loop spans 16 amino acids. Germline V gene sequence: CDR1 MDHEN, CDR2 SYDVKM. After removal of 1 base from V and 3 bases from J, the junction contained 9 bases not matched to a gene. CDR3 residues: CASSLLSSGKNYEQYF. The CDR3 region has the DNA TGTGCCAGCAGTTTATTATCTAGCGGAAAAAACTACGAGCAGTACTTC.

This clone was counted a few times. This rearrangement joins TRBV18 to TRBJ1-3; D unresolved. In germline, CDR1 is KGHSH, CDR2 LQKENI. The V end lost 2 bases, the J end lost 4 bases, and 9 bases lay between the germline ends. The CDR3 sequence is 14 residues long. CDR3 DNA: TGTGCCAGCTCACCAACCCCAGTAGGAAACACCATATATTTT. Its protein product is CASSPTPVGNTIYF.

This rearrangement joins TRBV7-8 to TRBJ2-7; 8 bases match TRBD1. The J segment lost 2 bases and the V segment lost 4 bases, leaving 4 bases of the junction unmatched. CDR1 and CDR2 (germline): SGHVS, FQNEAQ. The CDR3 totals 14 residues. CDR3 residues: CASSSQGAAYEQYF. CDR3 in DNA: TGTGCCAGCAGCTCCCAGGGGGCGGCCTACGAGCAGTACTTC. The variable domain in full, completed from reference TRBV7-8 and TRBJ2-7, reads GAGVSQSPRYKVAKRGQDVALRCDPISGHVSLFWYQQALGQGPEFLTYFQNEAQLDKSGLPSDRFFAERPEGSVSTLKIQRTQQEDSAVYLCASSSQGAAYEQYFGPGTRLTVT.

The chain is built from TRBV2 and TRBJ2-3, with D unresolved. Trimming stripped 4 bases from V and 5 bases from J, with 16 bases between. CDR3 length equals 15 residues. The germline V gene has CDR1 SNHLY and CDR2 FYNNEI. In nucleotides, the CDR3 is TGTGCCAGCAGTGGCGGCTGGGGAATGGTAGATACGCAGTATTTT. It translates to CASSGGWGMVDTQYF.

In DNA, the CDR3 is TGCAGCGTTGATTTGGTTCACGCTGAAGCTTTCTTT. Protein sequence: CSVDLVHAEAFF. The chain couples TRBV29-1 to TRBJ1-1, with unresolved D. There are 12 residues in the CDR3. V shed 3 bases and J shed 6 bases, with 11 bases lying between them. Germline values: CDR1 SQVTM, CDR2 ANQGSEA.

The rearrangement joins TRBV28 to TRBJ2-7; 7 nucleotides align to TRBD1. After removal of 6 bases from V and 2 bases from J, the junction contained 10 bases not matched to a gene. The CDR3 is 15 amino acids. Germline V gene sequence: CDR1 MDHEN, CDR2 SYDVKM. The CDR3 sequence: CASSPGQAFPYEQYF. CDR3 sequence (DNA): TGTGCCAGCAGCCCTGGACAGGCTTTTCCCTACGAGCAGTACTTC.

This clone was picked up one time. The genes are TRBV19 and TRBJ2-3; D possibly corresponds to TRBD1 (6 bases). The germline CDR1 and CDR2 sequences are LNHDA and SQIVND (reference sequence). This CDR3 has 14 residues. Trimming removed 4 bases from V and 4 bases from J, with 12 bases in between. This chain's CDR3 is CASSTWTVADTQYF. The DNA for the CDR3 is TGTGCCAGTAGTACCTGGACAGTAGCAGATACGCAGTATTTT.

The chain uses TRBV25-1 and TRBJ2-5; D is ambiguous. The length of the CDR3 is 16 residues. From germline, CDR1 is MGHDK and CDR2 SYGVNS. Trimming took 3 bases from V and 1 from J, leaving 15 bases between them. The CDR3 region has the DNA TGTGCCAGCAGTGAGTCCGTCCGATCCTTCCAAGAGACCCAGTACTTC. This sequence encodes CASSESVRSFQETQYF.

The chain combines TRBV5-4 with TRBJ1-1, with 9 bases identical to TRBD1. Germline CDR1 is SGHNT and CDR2 is YYREEE (reference sequence). The CDR3 runs 18 residues. J lost 2 bases, V lost 4 bases, and 15 bases had no gene match. As DNA, the CDR3 is TGTGCCAGCAGCCGACAGGGACAGGGAGTTTGGTCTAACACTGAAGCTTTCTTT. Its translation: CASSRQGQGVWSNTEAFF.

The CDR3 nucleotides are TGCGCCAGCACCTCAGGGGCCTCCTACGAGCAGTACTTC. Protein product: CASTSGASYEQYF. The chain employs TRBV5-1 and TRBJ2-7; possibly TRBD1 for D (6 bases). V lost 6 bases, J lost 0 bases, and 10 bases lay in between. CDR3 length equals 13 residues. CDR1 is SGHRS and CDR2 is YFSETQ in the germline V gene.

The chain has TRBV15 and TRBJ1-2, with TRBD1 as a possible D gene (5 bases). The CDR3 runs to 14 residues. CDR1 and CDR2 from the germline V gene are LNHNV and YYDKDF (reference sequence). Trimming took off 1 base at V and 13 bases at J, with 19 bases between the two ends. CDR3 in amino acids: CATSRGGIRQLLTF. CDR3 nucleotides: TGTGCCACCAGCAGAGGGGGAATTCGACAGCTCCTCACCTTC. Full variable domain (missing parts from reference TRBV15 and TRBJ1-2): DAMVIQNPRYQVTQFGKPVTLSCSQTLNHNVMYWYQQKSSQAPKLLFHYYDKDFNNEADTPDNFQSRRPNTSFCFLDIRSPGLGDTAMYLCATSRGGIRQLLTFGSGTRLTVV.

On this clone: Other DNA sequences within the sample encode an identical CDR3. The rearrangement uses TRBV5-1 and TRBJ2-5, with 7 bases identical to TRBD1. The CDR3 is 14 residues long. The ends lost 2 bases at V and 2 bases at J; junction bases unmatched: 3. Germline V gene sequence: CDR1 SGHRS, CDR2 YFSETQ. CDR3 DNA: TGCGCCAGCAGCTTTACGGGACAGCAAGAGACCCAGTACTTC. Translating gives CASSFTGQQETQYF.

The CDR3 sequence is CASSLGTLAGQETQYF. In DNA, the CDR3 is TGCGCCAGCAGCTTGGGCACCCTAGCGGGCCAAGAGACCCAGTACTTC. V usage is TRBV5-1 and J usage is TRBJ2-5; the match to TRBD2 covers 8 bases. This CDR3 region has 16 residues. J was trimmed by 1 base and V by 0 bases; bases with no gene match: 5. The germline V gene has CDR1 SGHRS and CDR2 YFSETQ.